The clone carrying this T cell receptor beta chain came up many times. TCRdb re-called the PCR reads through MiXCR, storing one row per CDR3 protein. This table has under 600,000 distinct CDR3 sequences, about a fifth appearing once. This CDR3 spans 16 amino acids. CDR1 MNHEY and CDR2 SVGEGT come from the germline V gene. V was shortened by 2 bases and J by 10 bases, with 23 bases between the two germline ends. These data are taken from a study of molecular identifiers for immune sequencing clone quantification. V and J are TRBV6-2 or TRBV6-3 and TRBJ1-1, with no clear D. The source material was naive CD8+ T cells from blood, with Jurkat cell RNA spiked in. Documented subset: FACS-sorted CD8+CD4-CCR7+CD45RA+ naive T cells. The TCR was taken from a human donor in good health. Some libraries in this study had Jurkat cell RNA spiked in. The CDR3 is CASSYERGEGKFGAFF. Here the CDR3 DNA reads TGTGCCAGCAGTTACGAGCGCGGGGAGGGTAAATTTGGAGCTTTCTTT.